Following are 19 T cell receptor beta chains from one sample sequenced in a study of blood T cell repertoires in COVID-19. The protocol was immunoSEQ multiplex PCR, while the TCRdb copy is restricted to in-frame clones and leaves out a portion. The data hold tens of thousands of clones, with around four fifths observed a single time. Sequencing input: peripheral blood. These receptors came from a human donor in a cohort sampled during active COVID-19.

The chain couples TRBV27 to TRBJ1-1; TRBD1 might be the D (5 bases). CDR1 is MNHEY and CDR2 is SMNVEV in the germline V gene (reference sequence). This CDR3 region has 14 residues. V lost 2 bases and J 1 base, leaving 8 bases between the germline ends. The CDR3 sequence is CASSLRGENTEAFF. For the CDR3, the DNA is TGTGCCAGCAGTTTACGGGGGGAGAACACTGAAGCTTTCTTT.

The CDR3 protein is CATSDPNSGGPTDTQYF. The CDR3 nucleotides read TGTGCCACCAGTGACCCTAATAGCGGGGGGCCCACGGATACGCAGTATTTT. The chain recombines TRBV24-1 with TRBJ2-3; 10 bases line up with TRBD2. The CDR3 runs 17 residues. Germline V CDR1 and CDR2: KGHDR, SFDVKD. J was trimmed by 6 bases and V by 4 bases; bases with no gene match: 12.

The chain uses TRBV5-4 and TRBJ2-7, with D possibly matching TRBD2 (5 bases). The germline V gene has CDR1 SGHNT and CDR2 YYREEE (reference sequence). Trimming shortened V by 0 bases and J by 1 base, and 11 bases separated the two germline ends. The CDR3 has 15 amino acids. The CDR3 DNA is TGTGCCAGCAGCTTGGCGCGAGCGGAGTCCTACGAGCAGTACTTC. Protein: CASSLARAESYEQYF.

This clone was found once. The chain carries TRBV11-1 and TRBJ1-1; D might be TRBD1 (6 bases). This CDR3 is 13 amino acids long. V gave up 5 bases and J gave up 7 bases, with 14 bases separating them. The germline CDR1 and CDR2 sequences are SGHAT and FQDESV (reference sequence). The chain's CDR3 is CASSRRRGFEAFF. The CDR3 DNA follows: TGTGCCAGCAGCCGTCGTAGGGGGTTTGAAGCTTTCTTT.

The chain recombines TRBV3-1 (or the pseudogene TRBV3-2) with TRBJ1-2; 7 nucleotides match TRBD1. The CDR3 is 18 amino acids. Losses at the gene ends were 4 bases for V and 7 bases for J; bases not matched to a gene: 21. CDR1 LGHDT and CDR2 YNNKEL come from the germline V gene (reference sequence). The CDR3 reads CASSPTKRTSRQGIGYTF. CDR3 bases: TGTGCCAGCAGCCCGACGAAAAGGACCTCACGACAGGGAATTGGCTACACCTTC.

This clone was seen a single time. This chain joins TRBV7-3 and TRBJ2-7; TRBD2 matches 15 bases. Germline V gene sequence: CDR1 SGHTA, CDR2 FQGTGA. V trimming: 4 bases; J trimming: 6 bases; junction bases outside the gene matches: 7. The CDR3 is made up of 16 amino acids. This CDR3 reads CASSSSSGLAGGEQYF. In DNA form, the CDR3 reads TGTGCCAGCAGCTCGTCTTCGGGACTAGCGGGAGGCGAGCAGTACTTC.

The sample holds a few counts of this clone. The J gene is TRBJ1-1, the V gene TRBV30, with D hard to call. The CDR3 length is 13 residues. The V gene's germline CDR1 is GTSNPN and CDR2 SVGIG (reference sequence). V was cut by 2 bases and J by 7 bases, with 14 bases left in between. CDR3 region: CAWSPNAGNEAFF. CDR3 bases: TGTGCCTGGAGTCCCAATGCGGGGAATGAAGCTTTCTTT.

The chain employs TRBV5-4 and TRBJ2-5, with 7 bases aligning to TRBD1. The CDR3 is 14 amino acids. Germline trimming cut 4 bases from V and 1 base from J; bases unmatched to any gene: 4. Germline assignment: CDR1 SGHNT and CDR2 YYREEE (reference sequence). CDR3 sequence: CASSGWDSQETQYF. The CDR3 nucleotides read TGTGCCAGCAGCGGATGGGACAGCCAAGAGACCCAGTACTTC. The whole variable domain, filled in from reference TRBV5-4 and TRBJ2-5, reads ETGVTQSPTHLIKTRGQQVTLRCSSQSGHNTVSWYQQALGQGPQFIFQYYREEENGRGNFPPRFSGLQFPNYSSELNVNALELDDSALYLCASSGWDSQETQYFGPGTRLLVL.

The V and J genes are TRBV4-2 and TRBJ2-7; TRBD2 is a possible D gene (6 bases). The length of the CDR3 is 15 residues. Germline CDR1 is LGHNA and CDR2 is YNFKEQ. The V end was cut by 0 bases, the J end by 3 bases, with 12 bases between. CDR3 loop: CASSQDKGSGYEQYF. The CDR3 DNA is TGTGCCAGCAGCCAAGATAAGGGTAGCGGCTACGAGCAGTACTTC.

The V gene is TRBV28, the J gene TRBJ1-2, with a weak D call TRBD1 (5 bases). This CDR3 is built from 15 residues. V shed 3 bases and J shed 4 bases, with 15 bases lying between them. Germline loops: CDR1 MDHEN, CDR2 SYDVKM. The DNA of the CDR3 is TGTGCCAGCAGTTTTGAATCTATGGGGCTCTATGGCTACACCTTC. It is translated as CASSFESMGLYGYTF.

This rearrangement joins TRBV6-2 or TRBV6-3 to TRBJ2-7; D is possibly TRBD1 (6 bases). Germline CDR1 and CDR2: MNHEY and SVGEGT. This CDR3 has 19 residues. Trimming removed 2 bases at V and 1 base at J, with 24 bases between. In DNA, the CDR3 is TGTGCCAGCAGTTACCTAATTGGACAGTACCCTAGGGGGTCCTACGAGCAGTACTTC. It yields the protein CASSYLIGQYPRGSYEQYF.

This clone was recorded once. The V call is TRBV5-1, the J call TRBJ2-5, with D possibly TRBD2 on 8 matching bases. Per germline, CDR1 SGHRS and CDR2 YFSETQ. This CDR3 spans 20 amino acids. Trimming cost V 5 bases and J 0 bases, with 29 bases left between them. The DNA of the CDR3 is TGCGCCAGCAGAATTTCGGGGGGGACAGCAAATCTAGCGTACCAAGAGACCCAGTACTTC. It codes for CASRISGGTANLAYQETQYF.

In this sample, this clone turned up once. This sequence joins TRBV7-2 and TRBJ1-1; 8 nucleotides agree with TRBD1. The length of the CDR3 is 15 residues. Trimming at V came to 5 bases and at J to 1 base, leaving 6 bases not matched to a gene. Germline V gene data show CDR1 as SGHTA and CDR2 as FQGNSA. The CDR3 region has the DNA TGTGCCAGCAGCCTCCTGACAGGGGAGAACACTGAAGCTTTCTTT. Protein: CASSLLTGENTEAFF.

The chain employs TRBV5-1 and TRBJ1-1; D may be TRBD1 (5 bases). Germline CDR1 is SGHRS and CDR2 is YFSETQ. The CDR3 totals 14 residues. V was clipped by 0 bases and J by 1 base, with 7 bases between them. The CDR3, as DNA: TGCGCCAGCAGCTTGGACAGGACGAACACTGAAGCTTTCTTT. It is translated as CASSLDRTNTEAFF.

The chain uses TRBV6-2 or TRBV6-3 and TRBJ2-7, with 8 bases that match TRBD1. Germline trimming cut 4 bases from V and 3 bases from J; bases unmatched to any gene: 11. The V gene's germline CDR1 is MNHEY and CDR2 SVGEGT. The CDR3 has 16 amino acids. CDR3 residues: CASSSLRDRNFYEQYF. CDR3 coding DNA: TGTGCCAGCAGTTCACTCCGGGACAGGAATTTCTACGAGCAGTACTTC.

The gene calls are TRBV11-3 and TRBJ2-6; a possible D gene is TRBD1 (6 bases). The germline gives CDR1 SGHNT, CDR2 YENEEA. The V end was cut by 5 bases, the J end by 0 bases, with 8 bases between. The CDR3 has 15 residues. The CDR3 DNA is TGTGCCAGCAGCCAGGACAGCTCTGGGGCCAACGTCCTGACTTTC. This encodes CASSQDSSGANVLTF.

The V and J genes are TRBV29-1 and TRBJ2-3, with 7 bases matching TRBD2. The CDR3 sequence is 14 residues long. V shed 7 bases, J shed 3 bases, and the junction held 10 bases outside the gene matches. In germline, CDR1 is SQVTM, CDR2 ANQGSEA. CDR3 loop: CSGTLGRGTDTQYF. The CDR3 DNA reads TGCAGCGGAACCCTCGGGCGGGGGACAGATACGCAGTATTTT.

The chain is built from TRBV25-1 and TRBJ1-1; possibly TRBD1 for D (5 bases). The CDR3 totals 17 residues. The V gene lost 4 bases and the J gene lost 3 bases, with 21 bases spanning the gap. CDR1 and CDR2 (germline): MGHDK, SYGVNS. CDR3 region: CASSANPKGPWDTEAFF. In DNA form, the CDR3 reads TGTGCCAGCAGTGCAAACCCCAAGGGGCCCTGGGACACTGAAGCTTTCTTT.

The chain uses TRBV30 and TRBJ2-3; 9 nucleotides match TRBD2. V gave up 2 bases and J gave up 3 bases; unmatched junction bases: 9. The germline V gene has CDR1 GTSNPN and CDR2 SVGIG (reference sequence). The CDR3 spans 16 residues. CDR3: CAWSSNSGSGTDTQYF. The CDR3 nucleotides read TGTGCCTGGAGTTCCAATAGCGGGAGTGGGACAGATACGCAGTATTTT.